This T cell receptor beta chain came from a study of a mutant IDH1 vaccine in newly diagnosed glioma. Turning to this clone: Its matching antigen is unknown.

CDR1 is KGHSH and CDR2 is LQKENI in the germline V gene. There are 12 residues in the CDR3. The V and J ends lost 8 bases and 2 bases respectively, with 10 bases between them. TCRdb keeps only in-frame clones here, not all; method: immunoSEQ multiplex PCR. Among some 60,000 clones listed, 85% to 90% were seen once. Time point denoted: week 35, safety follow-up. The content of each vaccine dose was 300 ug of mutant IDH1 20-mer peptide, and topical imiquimod accompanied it. This sample comprised PBMCs, obtained from a glioma patient whose treatment included an IDH1 peptide vaccine. The sequence was collected from a man between 35 and 55 years old with glioma. The chain links TRBV18 to TRBJ2-7, with D maybe TRBD1 (6 bases). CDR3 bases: TGTGCCAGCACCGGACAGACCTACGAGCAGTACTTC. Translated, it gives CASTGQTYEQYF. Based on the CDR3 plus reference TRBV18 and TRBJ2-7, the full variable domain is NAGVMQNPRHLVRRRGQEARLRCSPMKGHSHVYWYRQLPEEGLKFMVYLQKENIIDESGMPKERFSAEFPKEGPSILRIQQVVRGDSAAYFCASTGQTYEQYFGPGTRLTVT.